Presented here are 2 T cell receptor beta chains from one specimen sequenced in a study of tumor and adjacent non-tumor tissue in lung cancer. Three rounds of nested PCR, following a modified ARM-PCR protocol, produced the TCRbeta library. One entry per CDR3 protein results from TCRdb running MiXCR on the multiplex PCR reads. This table has about 93,000 distinct CDR3 sequences, approximately 70% appearing once. The template was RNA from unsorted bulk tissue. What was sequenced was lung tumor tissue. The receptors shown here come from a man aged 55-75 years with non-small cell lung cancer.

This clonotype has only one observation. A clone one base away is much larger, so this may be a read error. The DNA of the CDR3 is TGCAGTGCTAGTGGAGGGCGCACAGATACGCAGTGTTTT. It specifies CSASGGRTDTQCF. The chain recombines TRBV20-1 with TRBJ2-3, with a possible D match to TRBD2 (6 bases). The CDR3 has 13 amino acids. Germline values: CDR1 DFQATT, CDR2 SNEGSKA (reference sequence).

Comment on this clonotype: Mismatch with germline at one junction end may stem from a read error. The rearrangement uses TRBV11-1 and TRBJ1-1; 8 positions agree with TRBD1. CDR3 size: 11 residues. CDR1 SGHAT and CDR2 FQDESV come from the germline V gene (reference sequence). CDR3 nucleotide sequence: TGTGCTAGCAACACCAGGGGGCTTGCTTCCTTT. Residues: CASNTRGLASF.